The present T cell receptor beta chain was sequenced within a study of T cells in localized non-small cell lung cancer. The study, taken as a whole, reports: A median of 57 of the top 100 tumor clones appeared in adjacent lung, which was paired and uninvolved. Since sequencing was restricted to only one region of the tumor, intratumor heterogeneity remains a possibility.

The germline gives CDR1 SGHAT, CDR2 FQNNGV. CDR3 length equals 13 residues. V lost 5 bases and J lost 8; bases outside the gene matches: 7. Clones were sequenced by immunoSEQ multiplex PCR, and TCRdb holds only the in-frame ones, with some missing. The table records around 94,000 clones, around 90% of them present only once. As for this clone: Its antigen is undetermined.

Sequencing used peripheral blood, obtained before any cancer treatment. This sequence originates from a man aged 40-75 years with stage I squamous cell lung carcinoma. The chain employs TRBV11-2 and TRBJ2-5; 8 bases align to TRBD1. The CDR3 nucleotides read TGTGCCAGCAGCCCAGGACAGGGTAGTACCCAGTACTTC. This translates into CASSPGQGSTQYF.